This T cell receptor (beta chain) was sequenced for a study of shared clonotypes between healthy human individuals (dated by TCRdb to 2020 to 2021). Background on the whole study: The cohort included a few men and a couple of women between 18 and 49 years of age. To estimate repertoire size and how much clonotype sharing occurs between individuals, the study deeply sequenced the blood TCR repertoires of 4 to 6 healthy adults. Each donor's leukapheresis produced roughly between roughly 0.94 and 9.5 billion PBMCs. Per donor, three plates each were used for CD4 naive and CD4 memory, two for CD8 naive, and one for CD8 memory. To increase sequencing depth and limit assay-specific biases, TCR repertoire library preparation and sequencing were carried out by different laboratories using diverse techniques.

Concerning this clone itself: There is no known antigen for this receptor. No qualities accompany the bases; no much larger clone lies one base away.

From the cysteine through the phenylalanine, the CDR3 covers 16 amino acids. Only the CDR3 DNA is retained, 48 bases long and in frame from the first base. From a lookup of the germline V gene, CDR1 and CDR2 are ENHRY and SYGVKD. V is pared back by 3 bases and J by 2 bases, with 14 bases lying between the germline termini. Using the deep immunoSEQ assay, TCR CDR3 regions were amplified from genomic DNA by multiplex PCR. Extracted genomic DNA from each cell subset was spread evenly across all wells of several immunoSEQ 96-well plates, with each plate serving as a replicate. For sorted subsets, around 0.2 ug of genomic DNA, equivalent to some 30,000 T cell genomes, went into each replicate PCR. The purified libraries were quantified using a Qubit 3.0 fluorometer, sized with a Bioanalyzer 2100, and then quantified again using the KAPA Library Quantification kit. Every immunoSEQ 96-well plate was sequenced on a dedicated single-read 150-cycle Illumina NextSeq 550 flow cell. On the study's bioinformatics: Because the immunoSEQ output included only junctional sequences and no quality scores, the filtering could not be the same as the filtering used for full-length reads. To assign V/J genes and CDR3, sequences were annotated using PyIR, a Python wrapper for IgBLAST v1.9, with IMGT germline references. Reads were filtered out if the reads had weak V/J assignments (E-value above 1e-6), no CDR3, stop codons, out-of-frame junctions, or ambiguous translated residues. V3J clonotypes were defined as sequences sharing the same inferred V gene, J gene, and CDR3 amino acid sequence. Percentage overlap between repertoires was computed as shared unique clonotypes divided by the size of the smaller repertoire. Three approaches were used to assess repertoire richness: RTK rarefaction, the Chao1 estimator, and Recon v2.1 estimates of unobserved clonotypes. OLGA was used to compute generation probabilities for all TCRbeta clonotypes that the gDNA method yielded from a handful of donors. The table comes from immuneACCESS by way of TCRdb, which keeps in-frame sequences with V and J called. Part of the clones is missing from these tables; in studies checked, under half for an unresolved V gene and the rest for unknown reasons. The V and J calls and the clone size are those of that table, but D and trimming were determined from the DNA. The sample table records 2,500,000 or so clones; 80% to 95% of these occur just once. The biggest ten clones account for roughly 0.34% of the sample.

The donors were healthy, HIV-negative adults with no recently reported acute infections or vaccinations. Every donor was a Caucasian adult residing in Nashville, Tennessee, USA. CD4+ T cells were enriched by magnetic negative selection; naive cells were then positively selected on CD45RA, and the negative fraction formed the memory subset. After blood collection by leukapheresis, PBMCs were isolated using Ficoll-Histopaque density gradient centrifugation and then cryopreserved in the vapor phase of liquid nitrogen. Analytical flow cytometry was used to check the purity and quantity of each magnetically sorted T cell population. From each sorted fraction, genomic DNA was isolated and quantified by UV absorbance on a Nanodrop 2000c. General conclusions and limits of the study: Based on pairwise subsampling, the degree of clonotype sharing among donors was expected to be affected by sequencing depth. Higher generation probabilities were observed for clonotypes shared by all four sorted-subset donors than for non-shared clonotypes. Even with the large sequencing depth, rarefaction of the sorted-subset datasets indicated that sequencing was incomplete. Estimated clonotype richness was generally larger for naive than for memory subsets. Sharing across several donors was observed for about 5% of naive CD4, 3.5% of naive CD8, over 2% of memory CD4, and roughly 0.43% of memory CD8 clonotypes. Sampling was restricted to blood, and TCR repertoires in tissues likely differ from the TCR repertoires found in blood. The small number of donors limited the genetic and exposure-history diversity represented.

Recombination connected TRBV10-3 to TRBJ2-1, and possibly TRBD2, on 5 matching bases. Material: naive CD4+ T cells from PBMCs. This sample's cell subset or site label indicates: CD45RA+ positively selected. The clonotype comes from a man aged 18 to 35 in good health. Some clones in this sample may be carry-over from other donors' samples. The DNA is TGTGCCATCAGTGACCAAGCGGCCAAAGCCTACAATGAGCAGTTCTTC. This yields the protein CAISDQAAKAYNEQFF.